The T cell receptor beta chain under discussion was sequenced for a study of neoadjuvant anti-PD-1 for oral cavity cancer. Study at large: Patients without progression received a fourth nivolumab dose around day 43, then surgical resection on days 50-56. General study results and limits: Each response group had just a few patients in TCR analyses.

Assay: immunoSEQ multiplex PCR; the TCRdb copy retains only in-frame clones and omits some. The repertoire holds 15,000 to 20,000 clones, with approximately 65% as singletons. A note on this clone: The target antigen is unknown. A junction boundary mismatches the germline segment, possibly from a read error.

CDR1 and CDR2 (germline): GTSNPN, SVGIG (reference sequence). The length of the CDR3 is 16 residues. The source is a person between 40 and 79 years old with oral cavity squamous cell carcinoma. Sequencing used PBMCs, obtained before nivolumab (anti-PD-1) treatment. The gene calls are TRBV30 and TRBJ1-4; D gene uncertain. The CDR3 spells CAWMPPGSISAEKLFF. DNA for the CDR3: TGTGCGTGGATGCCCCCTGGGTCGATCTCCGCGGAAAAACTGTTTTTT.